The 8 T cell receptor beta chains presented below share a single source sample, sequenced in a study of blood T cell repertoires in COVID-19. Using immunoSEQ multiplex PCR, the repertoire was profiled, and TCRdb retains in-frame clones only, with some absent. The data hold about 130,000 clones, with 80% to 85% observed a single time. The sequenced material came from peripheral blood. The source of these receptors is a man aged 55 to 70 with acute or convalescent COVID-19.

V usage is TRBV9 and J usage is TRBJ2-2, with TRBD2 matching 8 bases. CDR1 is SGDLS, CDR2 YYNGEE, per germline. The CDR3 contains 18 residues. V lost 3 bases to trimming and J lost 1 base; unmatched junction nucleotides: 11. DNA for the CDR3: TGTGCCAGCAGCGGCGCCAGATTACTAGCGGAGAACACCGGGGAGCTGTTTTTT. Its protein is CASSGARLLAENTGELFF.

In DNA, the CDR3 is TGTGCCAGCAGCCAAGGCGGGCGGTACGAGCAGTACTTC. Translated: CASSQGGRYEQYF. This chain links TRBV14 with TRBJ2-7, with TRBD2 as a possible D gene (5 bases). The V end lost 1 base, the J end lost 4 bases, and 8 bases lay between the germline ends. CDR1 and CDR2 (germline): SGHDN, FVKESK. This CDR3 has 13 residues.

The chain employs TRBV10-2 and TRBJ1-2; D is uncertain. V dropped 0 bases and J dropped 8 bases, with 13 bases sitting between them. This CDR3 is built from 14 residues. Per germline, CDR1 WSHSY and CDR2 SAAADI. This CDR3 is CASSESLAEGGYTF. The CDR3, as DNA: TGCGCCAGCAGTGAGTCGCTGGCCGAGGGCGGCTACACCTTC.

This chain joins TRBV5-4 and TRBJ2-1, with D perhaps matching TRBD1 (6 bases). Germline CDR1 and CDR2: SGHNT and YYREEE (reference sequence). V dropped 2 bases and J dropped 9 bases, with 9 bases sitting between them. The CDR3 has 12 residues. This chain's CDR3 is CASSLTGSEQFF. The CDR3 DNA reads as TGTGCCAGCAGCTTAACAGGGTCTGAGCAGTTCTTC.

CDR3 sequence reads: CASTRPGMNTEAFF. DNA of the CDR3: TGTGCCAGCACCCGCCCAGGGATGAACACTGAAGCTTTCTTT. This rearrangement joins TRBV5-8 to TRBJ1-1, with D possibly being TRBD1 (5 bases). V dropped 6 bases and J dropped 0 bases, with 12 bases sitting between them. This CDR3 has 14 amino acids. The germline gives CDR1 SGHTS, CDR2 YDEGEE.

The chain employs TRBV5-1 and TRBJ2-3, with D perhaps matching TRBD1 (6 bases). Trimming removed 1 base from V and 3 bases from J, with 15 bases in between. CDR3 length: 16 residues. The germline CDR1 and CDR2 sequences are SGHRS and YFSETQ. The CDR3 loop reads CASSLSGASKTDTQYF. In DNA form, the CDR3 reads TGCGCCAGCAGCTTGTCAGGGGCGAGTAAAACAGATACGCAGTATTTT.

The genes are TRBV5-1 and TRBJ2-5; 7 nucleotides line up with TRBD2. This CDR3 comprises 15 residues. Germline V gene data show CDR1 as SGHRS and CDR2 as YFSETQ. Losses at the gene ends were 0 bases for V and 3 bases for J; bases not matched to a gene: 5. CDR3 coding DNA: TGCGCCAGCAGCTTGGATGGGGGGAGGGAAGAGACCCAGTACTTC. Protein: CASSLDGGREETQYF.

This clone was detected only a few times. The V gene is TRBV5-4, the J gene TRBJ2-1; D is possibly TRBD2 (6 bases). This CDR3 comprises 12 residues. CDR1 is SGHNT and CDR2 is YYREEE in the germline V gene (reference sequence). Trimming took 2 bases from V and 7 from J, leaving 7 bases between them. As DNA, the CDR3 is TGTGCCAGCAGCTTCGGAGGGAATGAGCAGTTCTTC. It codes for CASSFGGNEQFF.